Given below is one T cell receptor (beta chain) in context. What it binds is unknown. The sample originates from a study of Graves' ophthalmopathy and Graves' hyperthyroidism. The length of the CDR3 is 17 residues. Germline-derived CDR1 and CDR2 are MNHEY and SVGEGT. Trimming pared 2 bases from V and 1 base from J, leaving 15 bases between. Donors with ophthalmopathy: moderate-to-severe activity, CAS ≥3, NOSPECS ≥4, duration under 3 months. Pregnant or lactating patients and those with other autoimmune diseases or uncontrolled infections were excluded. Beta-chain TCR CDR3 regions were amplified from RNA transcripts. RT-PCR with HTBI primers came first, then second-round multiplex PCR. TCRdb independently ran MiXCR on the multiplex PCR reads; one entry per CDR3 protein. The sample has 740,000 or so distinct CDR3 sequences, roughly 40% seen once. Whole-study findings and limits: Thyroid clonotypes that were expanded above 0.001 frequency mostly also appeared in blood. In predicting ophthalmopathy progression, the model reached over 55% sensitivity and 72.22% specificity.

Sequenced sample: peripheral blood. The chain is built from TRBV6-2 or TRBV6-3 and TRBJ1-5; D remains ambiguous. The source is an adult man with Graves' ophthalmopathy. The CDR3, as DNA: TGTGCCAGCAGTTACCTTTCGGGAAAGGAGAGCAATCAGCCCCAGCATTTT. Amino acids: CASSYLSGKESNQPQHF.